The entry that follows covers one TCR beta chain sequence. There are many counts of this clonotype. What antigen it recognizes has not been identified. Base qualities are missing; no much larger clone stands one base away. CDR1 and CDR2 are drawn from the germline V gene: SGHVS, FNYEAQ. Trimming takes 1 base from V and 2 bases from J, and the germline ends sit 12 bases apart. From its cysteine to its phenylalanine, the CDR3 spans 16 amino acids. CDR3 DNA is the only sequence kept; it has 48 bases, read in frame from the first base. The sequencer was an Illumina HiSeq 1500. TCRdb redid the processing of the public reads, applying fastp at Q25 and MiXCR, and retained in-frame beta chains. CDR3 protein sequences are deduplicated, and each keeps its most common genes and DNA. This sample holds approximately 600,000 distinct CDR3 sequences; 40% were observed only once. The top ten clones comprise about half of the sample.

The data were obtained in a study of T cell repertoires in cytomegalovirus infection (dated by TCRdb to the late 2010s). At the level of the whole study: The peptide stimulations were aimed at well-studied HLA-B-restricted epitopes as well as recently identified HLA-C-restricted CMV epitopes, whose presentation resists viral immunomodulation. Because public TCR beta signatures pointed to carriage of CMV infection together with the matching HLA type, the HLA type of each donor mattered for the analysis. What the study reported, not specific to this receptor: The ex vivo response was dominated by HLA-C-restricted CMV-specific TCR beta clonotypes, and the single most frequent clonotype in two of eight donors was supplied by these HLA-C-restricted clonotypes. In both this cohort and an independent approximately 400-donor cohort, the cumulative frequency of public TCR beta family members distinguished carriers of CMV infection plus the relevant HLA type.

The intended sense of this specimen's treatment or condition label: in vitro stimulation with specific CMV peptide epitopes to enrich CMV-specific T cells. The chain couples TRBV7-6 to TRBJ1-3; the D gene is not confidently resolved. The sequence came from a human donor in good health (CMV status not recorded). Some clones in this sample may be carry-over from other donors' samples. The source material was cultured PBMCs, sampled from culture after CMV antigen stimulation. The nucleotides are TGTGCCAGCAGCTTAGGGCAGGCAGGCCCTGGAAACACCATATATTTT. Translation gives CASSLGQAGPGNTIYF. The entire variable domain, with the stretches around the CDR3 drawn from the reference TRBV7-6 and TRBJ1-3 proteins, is GAGVSQSPRYKVTKRGQDVALRCDPISGHVSLYWYRQALGQGPEFLTYFNYEAQQDKSGLPNDRFSAERPEGSISTLTIQRTEQRDSAMYRCASSLGQAGPGNTIYFGEGSWLTVV.